Following are 8 T cell receptor beta chains from one sample sequenced in a study of T cells in Graves' hyperthyroidism and ophthalmopathy. RNA transcripts were the template for amplifying TCR beta CDR3 regions. When the TCR CDR3 underwent first-round RT-PCR, the HTBI primer set was used. MiXCR, applied by TCRdb to the multiplex PCR reads, yields one record per CDR3 protein. Found here are approximately 640,000 distinct CDR3 sequences, approximately 42% of them singletons; the top ten hold more than 7%. Material: peripheral blood or thyroid tissue (not recorded which). These TCRs come from an adult man with Graves' disease, either hyperthyroidism or ophthalmopathy (not recorded which).

This clonotype was recorded many times. The V call is TRBV6-1, the J call TRBJ1-1, with D hard to call. V was clipped by 7 bases and J by 0 bases, with 3 bases between them. The CDR3 has 11 amino acids. Germline CDR1 is MNHNS and CDR2 is SASEGT. CDR3 coding DNA: TGTGCCAGCACCCTGAACACTGAAGCTTTCTTT. Its protein is CASTLNTEAFF.

Remarks on this clonotype: Being one base from a much bigger clone, this may be a read error. The chain employs TRBV24-1 and TRBJ1-1; D gene ambiguous. The CDR3 is 12 amino acids. CDR1 is KGHDR, CDR2 SFDVKD, per germline. This CDR3 reads CATRAANTEASF. As DNA, the CDR3 is TGTGCCACCAGGGCTGCGAACACTGAAGCTTCCTTT.

This clonotype has a count of ten or more. V usage is TRBV6-5 and J usage is TRBJ1-2, with D possibly TRBD1 on 6 matching bases. V was trimmed by 5 bases and J by 13 bases, leaving 20 bases between them. This CDR3 has 13 residues. The V gene's germline CDR1 is MNHEY and CDR2 SVGAGI. CDR3 DNA sequence: TGTGCCAGCAGTGCATCCGGGACATCCCTTCCCACCTTC. Its translation: CASSASGTSLPTF.

The CDR3 DNA is TGTGCCAGCAGTCTGACAGTAGCTAACTATGGCTACACCTTC. Protein product: CASSLTVANYGYTF. The rearrangement joins TRBV2 to TRBJ1-2, with D maybe TRBD1 (5 bases). Looked up from germline, CDR1 is SNHLY and CDR2 is FYNNEI. This CDR3 is 14 amino acids long. V gave up 5 bases and J gave up 0 bases, with 10 bases separating them.

This clonotype was seen many times. The J gene is TRBJ1-5, the V gene TRBV10-3, with unresolved D. V gave up 3 bases and J gave up 3 bases, with 6 bases separating them. The CDR3 loop spans 13 amino acids. Germline CDR1 reads ENHRY; CDR2 reads SYGVKD. CDR3 residues: CAISERDNQPQHF. In DNA form, the CDR3 reads TGTGCCATCAGTGAAAGGGACAATCAGCCCCAGCATTTT.

This clonotype showed up many times. The V call is TRBV2, the J call TRBJ1-2; D uncertain. The CDR3 runs to 13 residues. Germline V gene lookup returns CDR1 SNHLY and CDR2 FYNNEI. V dropped 6 bases and J dropped 6 bases, with 14 bases sitting between them. CDR3 nucleotides: TGTGCCAGCAGGGTTGCTCTCCGGGATGGCTACACCTTC. The encoded protein is CASRVALRDGYTF.

There are many counts of this clonotype. This sequence joins TRBV29-1 and TRBJ1-1; possible D gene TRBD1, 6 bases. This CDR3 spans 13 amino acids. Germline V gene lookup returns CDR1 SQVTM and CDR2 ANQGSEA. Trimming took 6 bases from V and 3 from J, leaving 14 bases between them. The CDR3 nucleotides are TGCAGCGTGACCGAACACAGGGACACTGAAGCTTTCTTT. This sequence encodes CSVTEHRDTEAFF.

This clonotype was detected a few times. This sequence joins TRBV19 and TRBJ2-7; tentatively, D is TRBD1 or TRBD2 (6 bases each). With 8 bases removed from V and 3 bases from J, the gap between germline ends came to 14 bases. Germline CDR1 and CDR2: LNHDA and SQIVND (reference sequence). This CDR3 spans 13 amino acids. The CDR3 bases are TGTGCCAGTTCAAGGGGGGAGTACTACGAGCAGTACTTC. This translates into CASSRGEYYEQYF.